This T cell receptor (beta chain) was observed in a study of shared clonotypes between healthy human individuals (TCRdb year 2020). In terms of the full investigation: A couple of women and three men aged 18 to 49 years were included in the cohort. Leukapheresis yielded between about 0.94 and 9 billion PBMCs per donor. Libraries were prepared and TCR repertoires were sequenced by different laboratories using diverse techniques, in order to increase sequencing depth and limit assay-specific biases. The study deeply sequenced blood TCR repertoires of five healthy adults to estimate repertoire size and the extent of clonotype sharing between individuals. Per donor, three plates each were used for CD4 naive and CD4 memory, two for CD8 naive, and one for CD8 memory. General conclusions and limits of the study: Naive subsets generally had larger estimated clonotype richness than memory subsets. Even with the large sequencing depth, rarefaction of the sorted-subset datasets indicated that sequencing was incomplete. Because the study included only a small number of donors, the genetic and exposure-history diversity represented was limited. Roughly 5.2% of naive CD4, roughly 3.6% of naive CD8, 2% to 2.5% of memory CD4, and around 0.4% of memory CD8 clonotypes were shared across a few donors. Compared with non-shared clonotypes, clonotypes shared by all four sorted-subset donors had higher generation probabilities. Based on pairwise subsampling, the degree of clonotype sharing among donors was expected to be affected by sequencing depth. Only blood was sampled, and tissue TCR repertoires likely differ from those in blood.

A word on this clone: The target of this receptor is not known. No base quality information exists; no much larger clone differs at one position.

Using the deep immunoSEQ assay, TCR CDR3 regions were amplified from genomic DNA by multiplex PCR. Genomic DNA extracted from each cell subset was distributed evenly over all wells of several immunoSEQ 96-well plates, and each plate served as one replicate. For sorted subsets, each replicate PCR was loaded with about 0.2 ug genomic DNA, equivalent to 30,000 to 35,000 T cell genomes. The purified libraries were quantified using a Qubit 3.0 fluorometer, sized with a Bioanalyzer 2100, and then quantified again using the KAPA Library Quantification kit. Every immunoSEQ 96-well plate was sequenced on a separate single-read 150-cycle Illumina NextSeq 550 flow cell. The published analysis was carried out like this. Because the immunoSEQ output included only junctional sequences and no quality scores, the filtering could not be the same as the filtering used for full-length reads. Sequences were annotated with PyIR, a Python wrapper for IgBLAST v1.9, and V/J genes and CDR3 were assigned using IMGT germline references. Reads with weak V/J assignments (E-value above 1e-6), missing CDR3, stop codons, out-of-frame junctions, or ambiguous translated residues were removed. A V3J clonotype was defined by an identical inferred V gene, J gene, and CDR3 amino acid sequence. Percentage overlap between repertoires was computed as shared unique clonotypes divided by the size of the smaller repertoire. Repertoire richness was assessed with RTK rarefaction, the Chao1 estimator, and Recon v2.1 estimates of unobserved clonotypes. Generation probabilities were computed with OLGA for all TCRbeta clonotypes obtained by the gDNA method from several donors. Not all clones reach the TCRdb copy of this immuneACCESS table, which keeps in-frame sequences only. Checked studies attribute under half of the gap to unresolved V genes and leave the rest unexplained. That table gives V, J and clone size, and the DNA gave D and trimming. In this sample the table shows some 600,000 clones, about 95% of which occur a single time. The ten largest clones add up to roughly 0.1% of the sample.

For the CD8 naive samples, CD45RO-negative cells were positively selected for CCR7, yielding a CD45RA+CCR7+ population from which TemRA cells were excluded. Healthy HIV-negative adults with no recently reported acute infections or vaccinations were included as donors. Only Caucasian adults living in Nashville, Tennessee, USA were represented among the donors. Blood was collected by leukapheresis, and PBMCs were isolated by Ficoll-Histopaque density gradient centrifugation and then cryopreserved in liquid nitrogen vapor phase. Analytical flow cytometry was used to check the purity and quantity of each magnetically sorted T cell population. From each sorted fraction, genomic DNA was isolated and quantified by UV absorbance on a Nanodrop 2000c. Trimming at the junction amounts to 6 bases on V and 3 bases on J, and the germline ends lie 10 bases apart. CDR1 and CDR2 were assigned from the germline V gene as SQVTM and ANQGSEA. The CDR3, cysteine through phenylalanine, is 12 amino acids long. The read is trimmed to its CDR3 DNA, 36 bases read in frame from base 1.

This chain is built from TRBV29-1 and TRBJ2-3; the D gene identity is not certain. The sequence was collected from a woman younger than 45 in good health. Sequenced input: naive CD8+ T cells sorted from blood. This specimen's cell subset or site label, per the study, means: CD45RA+CCR7+. The DNA sequence is as follows: TGCAGCGTGTGGACCTGGACAGATACGCAGTATTTT. It codes for CSVWTWTDTQYF.